This T cell receptor (beta chain) was observed in a study of T cells in Graves' hyperthyroidism and ophthalmopathy. The CDR3 runs 15 residues. With 5 bases removed from V and 4 bases from J, the gap between germline ends came to 20 bases. Germline-derived CDR1 and CDR2 are GTSNPN and SVGIG (reference sequence). Regions amplified from RNA transcripts were the TCR beta CDR3 regions. Initially, a first-round RT-PCR of the TCR CDR3 employed the HTBI primer set. MiXCR was run by TCRdb on the multiplex PCR reads, yielding one entry per CDR3 protein. The sample carries nearly 600,000 distinct CDR3 sequences, approximately 15% recorded once. This clonotype has ten or more counts.

V usage is TRBV30 and J usage is TRBJ1-1, with D possibly being TRBD1 (5 bases). The source material was blood. The receptor was isolated from a woman between 25 and 40 years old with Graves' hyperthyroidism that later progressed to Graves' ophthalmopathy. The CDR3 DNA reads as TGTGCCTGGGGATACCGTGGGGGAGAGGGCACTGAAGCTTTCTTT. Translation gives CAWGYRGGEGTEAFF. The full variable domain, its missing parts supplied by reference TRBV30 and TRBJ1-1, is SQTIHQWPATLVQPVGSPLSLECTVEGTSNPNLYWYRQAAGRGLQLLFYSVGIGQISSEVPQNLSASRPQDRQFILSSKKLLLSDSGFYLCAWGYRGGEGTEAFFGQGTRLTVV.